This T cell receptor (beta chain) was sequenced for a study of OX40 agonist ivuxolimab in advanced cancers. Assay used: immunoSEQ multiplex PCR; TCRdb lists only in-frame clones, some missing. The sample includes some 86,000 clones, approximately 91% of them seen just once. This TCR derives from an adult with an advanced solid tumor such as melanoma, head and neck, liver or kidney cancer. Material: CD4+ or CD8+ T cells sorted from blood, obtained in a trial of the OX40 agonist ivuxolimab.

The CDR3 sequence: CASIRPSTDTQYF. CDR3 coding DNA: TGTGCCAGCATCAGACCTAGCACAGATACGCAGTATTTT. The genes are TRBV6-1 and TRBJ2-3; D not certain. The germline V and J ends were trimmed by 7 bases and 0 bases, with 8 bases remaining between them. CDR3 length: 13 residues. Germline CDR1 is MNHNS and CDR2 is SASEGT.